The 25 T cell receptor beta chains reported below all come from one sample, sequenced in a study of cytomegalovirus exposure and HLA in healthy donors. Both 60 Vbeta primers and 13 Jbeta primers went into the PCR. Some clones are missing from TCRdb's copy, which holds only in-frame ones; the method was immunoSEQ multiplex PCR. The table has over 150,000 clones, roughly 74% seen once. Sample: PBMCs. These receptors were taken from a man aged 18 to 35 in good health and CMV-seronegative.

This clone was seen a single time. The V and J genes are TRBV19 and TRBJ1-1; a weak D match, TRBD1 (5 bases). V lost 0 bases, J lost 6 bases, and 11 bases lay in between. CDR1 and CDR2 (germline): LNHDA, SQIVND (reference sequence). The CDR3 runs 14 residues. This CDR3 reads CASSIDVVRAEAFF. Written as DNA, the CDR3 is TGTGCCAGTAGTATAGACGTCGTCAGGGCTGAAGCTTTCTTT.

The chain carries TRBV5-1 and TRBJ2-2, with D uncertain. CDR3 length equals 13 residues. The V and J ends lost 0 bases and 7 bases respectively, with 7 bases between them. Germline loops: CDR1 SGHRS, CDR2 YFSETQ. Here the CDR3 reads CASSLDSSGELFF. The CDR3 DNA is TGCGCCAGCAGCTTGGACAGTAGCGGGGAGCTGTTTTTT.

The chain joins TRBV2 to TRBJ2-7, with 8 bases identical to TRBD2. Germline values: CDR1 SNHLY, CDR2 FYNNEI. The CDR3 contains 14 residues. V was pared by 5 bases and J by 2 bases, with 5 bases of the junction left unmatched. DNA for the CDR3: TGTGCCAGCAGTCCGACTAGCGAACCCTACGAGCAGTACGTC. It codes for CASSPTSEPYEQYV.

The V call is TRBV29-1, the J call TRBJ1-1; D possibly corresponds to TRBD1 (5 bases). Germline V gene data show CDR1 as SQVTM and CDR2 as ANQGSEA. The CDR3 has 13 residues. Trimming shortened V by 4 bases and J by 1 base, and 10 bases separated the two germline ends. The CDR3 DNA reads TGCAGCGTTGTGTGGGGGGGGAACACTGAAGCTTTCTTT. It translates to CSVVWGGNTEAFF. Based on the CDR3 plus reference TRBV29-1 and TRBJ1-1, the full variable domain is SAVISQKPSRDICQRGTSLTIQCQVDSQVTMMFWYRQQPGQSLTLIATANQGSEATYESGFVIDKFPISRPNLTFSTLTVSNMSPEDSSIYLCSVVWGGNTEAFFGQGTRLTVV.

The chain has TRBV2 and TRBJ1-5; possibly TRBD1 for D (6 bases). CDR3 length: 15 residues. Per the germline V gene, CDR1 is SNHLY and CDR2 is FYNNEI. V dropped 6 bases and J dropped 2 bases, with 14 bases sitting between them. CDR3 in amino acids: CASSYRVTRNQPQHF. DNA of the CDR3: TGTGCCAGCAGCTACAGGGTAACCCGCAATCAGCCCCAGCATTTT.

This clone was observed once. V gene TRBV6-4 combines with J gene TRBJ2-1, with TRBD1 matching 7 bases. This CDR3 contains 16 residues. Trimming at V came to 0 bases and at J to 6 bases, leaving 8 bases not matched to a gene. Germline CDR1 and CDR2: MRHNA and SNTAGT. The CDR3 DNA reads TGTGCCAGCAGTGACTCCCGACAGGGTGGAGGCAATGAGCAGTTCTTC. It yields the protein CASSDSRQGGGNEQFF.

This clone was seen a handful of times. This chain links TRBV4-3 with TRBJ1-6; D call uncertain. Germline V gene lookup returns CDR1 LGHNA and CDR2 YSLEER. The CDR3 length is 18 residues. Trimming removed 0 bases from V and 7 bases from J, with 19 bases in between. The CDR3, as DNA: TGCGCCAGCAGCCAAGATCCGGTAGCGATCGGGTGGAATTCACCCCTCCACTTT. This encodes CASSQDPVAIGWNSPLHF.

This chain connects TRBV5-1 to TRBJ2-3; D might be TRBD1 (5 bases). The CDR3 length is 15 residues. Germline loops: CDR1 SGHRS, CDR2 YFSETQ. Trimming stripped 4 bases from V and 2 bases from J, with 14 bases between. CDR3 DNA: TGCGCCAGCAGCCAAGAGACAGTGAACACAGATACGCAGTATTTT. Its translation is CASSQETVNTDTQYF.

The chain has TRBV5-4 and TRBJ1-3, with a possible D match to TRBD1 (5 bases). Between the trimmed V and J ends, which lost 4 bases and 0 bases, there was a span of 11 bases. The CDR3 has 15 residues. CDR1 is SGHNT and CDR2 is YYREEE in the germline V gene (reference sequence). The CDR3: CASSPDSNSGNTIYF. DNA of the CDR3: TGTGCCAGCAGCCCTGACAGTAACTCTGGAAACACCATATATTTT. The whole variable domain, remainder taken from reference TRBV5-4 and TRBJ1-3, is ETGVTQSPTHLIKTRGQQVTLRCSSQSGHNTVSWYQQALGQGPQFIFQYYREEENGRGNFPPRFSGLQFPNYSSELNVNALELDDSALYLCASSPDSNSGNTIYFGEGSWLTVV.

Regarding this clone: Other DNA sequences in this sample translate to the same CDR3. V usage is TRBV19 and J usage is TRBJ2-7; 11 positions agree with TRBD2. With 3 bases clipped from V and 4 bases from J, the junction kept 8 bases outside the gene matches. Germline CDR1 reads LNHDA; CDR2 reads SQIVND (reference sequence). This CDR3 has 16 amino acids. CDR3 coding DNA: TGTGCCAGTAGTATTTTGGAGGGACTAGCGGCATACGAGCAGTACTTC. Amino acids: CASSILEGLAAYEQYF. Complete variable domain (other parts from reference TRBV19 and TRBJ2-7): DGGITQSPKYLFRKEGQNVTLSCEQNLNHDAMYWYRQDPGQGLRLIYYSQIVNDFQKGDIAEGYSVSREKKESFPLTVTSAQKNPTAFYLCASSILEGLAAYEQYFGPGTRLTVT.

V usage is TRBV6-5 and J usage is TRBJ2-6; TRBD1 is a possible D gene (5 bases). From germline, CDR1 is MNHEY and CDR2 SVGAGI. The CDR3 runs to 15 residues. Trimming took off 5 bases at V and 0 bases at J, with 8 bases between the two ends. CDR3: CASSRQNSGANVLTF. The CDR3 DNA sequence: TGTGCCAGCAGTCGACAGAACTCTGGGGCCAACGTCCTGACTTTC.

V gene TRBV15 combines with J gene TRBJ1-3; TRBD1 aligns across 12 bases. This CDR3 is 16 amino acids long. J gave up 4 bases and V 5 bases, and 6 bases lay outside the gene matches. Germline CDR1 is LNHNV and CDR2 is YYDKDF (reference sequence). The CDR3 DNA reads as TGTGCCACCAGCTTAATGGGACAGGGGGCAGGAAACACCATATATTTT. Its translation: CATSLMGQGAGNTIYF.

This clone was detected a few times. V is TRBV9 and J is TRBJ1-2, with D unclear. CDR3 length: 17 residues. Trimming cost V 0 bases and J 2 bases, with 17 bases left between them. Germline lookup yields CDR1 SGDLS and CDR2 YYNGEE. This CDR3 reads CASSVEGDVWENYGYTF. The DNA of the CDR3 is TGTGCCAGCAGCGTAGAGGGAGACGTCTGGGAGAACTATGGCTACACCTTC. Full variable domain (outside the CDR3, taken from reference TRBV9 and TRBJ1-2): DSGVTQTPKHLITATGQRVTLRCSPRSGDLSVYWYQQSLDQGLQFLIQYYNGEERAKGNILERFSAQQFPDLHSELNLSSLELGDSALYFCASSVEGDVWENYGYTFGSGTRLTVV.

V and J are TRBV6-5 and TRBJ2-7, with TRBD1 matching 7 bases. Germline loops: CDR1 MNHEY, CDR2 SVGAGI. The CDR3 has 15 residues. V lost 0 bases to trimming and J lost 2 bases; unmatched junction nucleotides: 4. For the CDR3, the DNA is TGTGCCAGCAGTTACTCGCCAGACAGGGCCTACGAGCAGTACGTC. Its protein product is CASSYSPDRAYEQYV.

This chain uses TRBV10-3 with TRBJ2-1; 8 bases align to TRBD2. Losses at the gene ends were 0 bases for V and 7 bases for J; bases not matched to a gene: 14. The CDR3 is made up of 18 amino acids. Looked up from germline, CDR1 is ENHRY and CDR2 is SYGVKD. In DNA form, the CDR3 reads TGTGCCATCAGTGAGTCGAACCCAGCGGGGGCCGCAAGGAATGAGCAGTTCTTC. This translates into CAISESNPAGAARNEQFF.

The chain has TRBV4-1 and TRBJ1-3; a weak D match, TRBD1 (5 bases). The CDR3 has 16 residues. V was trimmed by 4 bases and J by 6 bases, leaving 19 bases between them. Germline CDR1 and CDR2: MGHRA and YSYEKL. CDR3 nucleotides: TGCGCCAGCAGCCTAATATCTCGGACATCGACAAACACCATATATTTT. This gives the protein CASSLISRTSTNTIYF.

This clone was seen a handful of times. The V and J genes are TRBV10-3 and TRBJ1-5; D possibly corresponds to TRBD1 (5 bases). The germline gives CDR1 ENHRY, CDR2 SYGVKD. The CDR3 contains 13 residues. Trimming shortened V by 11 bases and J by 6 bases, and 17 bases separated the two germline ends. DNA for the CDR3: TGTGCCGCCTCCCCCCCAGGGTTTCAGCCCCAGCATTTT. Translated, it gives CAASPPGFQPQHF.

This chain uses TRBV6-4 with TRBJ2-5; 10 nucleotides line up with TRBD1. The germline V gene has CDR1 MRHNA and CDR2 SNTAGT. The CDR3 has 17 amino acids. V lost 8 bases to trimming and J lost 5 bases; unmatched junction nucleotides: 17. DNA of the CDR3: TGTGCCAGCCGCGTGTGGAGGACAGGGGGGCGACCGGAGACCCAGTACTTC. This gives the protein CASRVWRTGGRPETQYF.

This clone was observed a few times. CDR3 sequence: CASSVMGLEVQETQYF. CDR3 nucleotide sequence: TGTGCCAGCAGCGTAATGGGACTAGAGGTCCAAGAGACCCAGTACTTC. The J gene is TRBJ2-5, the V gene TRBV9, with 8 bases matching TRBD2. The CDR3 totals 16 residues. J was trimmed by 1 base and V by 1 base; bases with no gene match: 6. Germline assignment: CDR1 SGDLS and CDR2 YYNGEE.

V gene TRBV7-2 combines with J gene TRBJ2-7; D is ambiguous. The length of the CDR3 is 12 residues. CDR1 and CDR2 from the germline V gene are SGHTA and FQGNSA. V was shortened by 2 bases and J by 5 bases, with 7 bases between the two germline ends. CDR3 bases: TGTGCCAGCAGCTTAACTTCCCACGAGCAGTACTTC. This encodes CASSLTSHEQYF.

V usage is TRBV2 and J usage is TRBJ2-2, with a weak D call TRBD1 (6 bases). Germline-derived CDR1 and CDR2 are SNHLY and FYNNEI. The CDR3 has 13 amino acids. Trimming removed 8 bases from V and 4 bases from J, with 11 bases in between. The chain's CDR3 is CASVGQGTGELFF. The CDR3 DNA reads as TGTGCCAGCGTGGGACAAGGCACCGGGGAGCTGTTTTTT.

The chain joins TRBV9 to TRBJ1-5; 9 positions match TRBD1. Germline lookup yields CDR1 SGDLS and CDR2 YYNGEE. The J segment lost 1 base and the V segment lost 4 bases, leaving 9 bases of the junction unmatched. The length of the CDR3 is 17 residues. The CDR3 sequence: CASSPGTGSISNQPQHF. DNA of the CDR3: TGTGCCAGCAGCCCCGGGACAGGGTCCATCAGCAATCAGCCCCAGCATTTT.

The V gene is TRBV12-5, the J gene TRBJ2-5; maybe TRBD2 (6 bases). The germline V gene has CDR1 LGHNT and CDR2 FRNRAP. V was shortened by 6 bases and J by 3 bases, with 11 bases between the two germline ends. The CDR3 spans 13 residues. CDR3 DNA sequence: TGTGCTAGTGGACTCTCGGGGGAAGAGACCCAGTACTTC. Translated, it gives CASGLSGEETQYF.

The chain couples TRBV11-2 to TRBJ1-3; D unresolved. CDR1 is SGHAT, CDR2 FQNNGV, per germline. CDR3 size: 14 residues. V dropped 0 bases and J dropped 4 bases, with 7 bases sitting between them. CDR3 sequence: CASSLEVYGNTIYF. DNA for the CDR3: TGTGCCAGCAGCTTAGAGGTCTACGGAAACACCATATATTTT.

This clone was observed a handful of times. The chain joins TRBV5-1 to TRBJ1-4; 7 bases are a match to TRBD1. Germline CDR1 is SGHRS and CDR2 is YFSETQ. The CDR3 has 16 amino acids. V trimming: 4 bases; J trimming: 3 bases; junction bases outside the gene matches: 9. CDR3: CASSNGQVGANEKLFF. CDR3 sequence (DNA): TGCGCCAGCAGCAACGGACAGGTGGGGGCTAATGAAAAACTGTTTTTT. Complete variable domain (other parts from reference TRBV5-1 and TRBJ1-4): KAGVTQTPRYLIKTRGQQVTLSCSPISGHRSVSWYQQTPGQGLQFLFEYFSETQRNKGNFPGRFSGRQFSNSRSEMNVSTLELGDSALYLCASSNGQVGANEKLFFGSGTQLSVL.